This T cell receptor (beta chain) was sequenced during a study of T cells in Graves' hyperthyroidism and ophthalmopathy. The source material, RNA transcripts, was used to amplify TCR beta CDR3 regions. First-round RT-PCR with HTBI primers amplified the TCR CDR3 region. MiXCR was run by TCRdb on the multiplex PCR reads, yielding one entry per CDR3 protein. The table lists around 370,000 distinct CDR3 sequences, less than 20% of them singletons. V was trimmed by 6 bases and J by 1 base, leaving 10 bases between them. The V gene's germline CDR1 is MNHEY and CDR2 SVGEGT. The CDR3 runs to 15 residues. This clonotype was detected a few times.

This chain joins TRBV6-2 or TRBV6-3 and TRBJ2-6, with unresolved D. The receptor comes from a man between 18 and 35 years old with Graves' ophthalmopathy. The sequenced sample was blood. CDR3 sequence: CASRPFPSGANVLTF. DNA of the CDR3: TGTGCCAGCAGACCATTCCCGTCTGGGGCCAACGTCCTGACTTTC.